Below, 2 T cell receptor beta chains from the same sample are listed, as sequenced in a study of cytomegalovirus exposure and HLA in healthy donors. Clones were sequenced by immunoSEQ multiplex PCR, and TCRdb holds only the in-frame ones, with some missing. The sample contains around 220,000 clones, over 80% of which appear only once. Material for sequencing was PBMCs. The receptor set was obtained from a young woman in good health and CMV-seropositive.

The chain employs TRBV6-4 and TRBJ2-2; D not certain. CDR1 is MRHNA and CDR2 is SNTAGT in the germline V gene. The CDR3 contains 18 residues. V gave up 6 bases and J gave up 3 bases, with 23 bases separating them. CDR3 DNA sequence: TGTGCCAGCAGACGTCGCCTTACCGTCCAGGTTCACACCGGGGAGCTGTTTTTT. Encoded protein: CASRRRLTVQVHTGELFF.

CDR3 in DNA: TGTGCCAGCAGTTACGGGGGACCTGGGGCCAACGTCCTGACTTTC. This gives the protein CASSYGGPGANVLTF. The rearrangement joins TRBV6-5 to TRBJ2-6, with D perhaps TRBD1 or TRBD2 (5 bases each). The V end lost 2 bases, the J end lost 2 bases, and 7 bases lay between the germline ends. The CDR3 sequence is 15 residues long. Germline V gives CDR1 MNHEY, CDR2 SVGAGI.